This TCR beta chain derives from a study of shared clonotypes between healthy human individuals. Across the whole study: Donor ages ranged 18 to 49 years: a couple of women, a few men.

Deep was the level used in running the assay. Data came from immunoSEQ multiplex PCR; TCRdb stores just in-frame clones and leaves some out. Of roughly 2,500,000 clones listed, more than 85% are singletons. V lost 3 bases, J lost 7 bases, and 16 bases lay in between. Germline loops: CDR1 SGHRS, CDR2 YFSETQ. The CDR3 has 15 residues. This clone has a single count. Its specificity is unknown. General study results and limits: The study found lower generation probabilities in non-shared clonotypes than in those shared by all four donors.

This clonotype was sampled from a man aged 18 to 29 in good health. Some clones in this sample may be carry-over from other donors' samples. The gene calls are TRBV5-1 and TRBJ2-2; D gene uncertain. Sequenced material: naive CD4+ T cells from PBMCs. This sample's subset: CD45RA+ positively selected. The CDR3 sequence: CASSSGGFTGGELFF. DNA of the CDR3: TGCGCCAGCAGCTCCGGCGGATTCACGGGCGGGGAGCTGTTTTTT.